This TCR beta chain was retrieved from a study of beta chain features in type 1 diabetes. Findings and caveats of the study: Type 1 diabetes patients had moderately but significantly shorter TCRB CDR3s in all four CD4+ subsets. Within patients, naive, central memory and Treg TCRB repertoires seemed more similar than within healthy donors.

This clone turned up a few times. Its target is not known. Each of the CD4+ naive, central memory, regulatory and stem cell-like memory populations was sorted via CD45RO/CCR7/CD25/CD127/CD95/CD27. What was sequenced were expressed TCRB transcripts, since all of the isolated RNA had been reverse transcribed. TCRdb's copy holds only in-frame clones and misses some; the assay was immunoSEQ multiplex PCR. The sample carries roughly 160,000 clones, about 7.9% recorded once. Germline-derived CDR1 and CDR2 are MNHEY and SMNVEV (reference sequence). V was clipped by 2 bases and J by 3 bases, with 23 bases between them. The length of the CDR3 is 18 residues.

The sequence was obtained from a man aged 18 to 30 with type 1 diabetes. This chain uses TRBV27 with TRBJ2-7; D is possibly TRBD2 (6 bases). The sample comprised central memory CD4+ T cells from blood. The CDR3 DNA is TGTGCCAGCAGTTTAAGGGCCCCCCCGAAGGCGGGGAACTACGAGCAGTACTTC. It translates to CASSLRAPPKAGNYEQYF.